The 5 T cell receptor beta chains reported below all come from one sample, sequenced in a study of blood T cell repertoires in COVID-19. This table comes from immunoSEQ multiplex PCR, and its TCRdb copy is limited to in-frame clones, with some not included. The sample lists 220,000 or so clones, 75% to 90% occurring once. The sequenced material came from PBMCs or T cells enriched from blood (not recorded which). Receptors originate from a woman aged 18-29 years in a cohort exposed to, infected with or recovered from COVID-19 (not recorded which).

The V call is TRBV9, the J call TRBJ2-3; tentatively, D is TRBD2 (6 bases). From germline, CDR1 is SGDLS and CDR2 YYNGEE. Trimming cost V 6 bases and J 5 bases, with 19 bases left between them. This CDR3 contains 15 residues. CDR3 DNA sequence: TGTGCCAGCAATAACGGAGGGACGGGACGAGATACGCAGTATTTT. Amino acid sequence: CASNNGGTGRDTQYF.

This sequence joins TRBV6-5 and TRBJ2-1; D ambiguous. The V end was cut by 5 bases, the J end by 5 bases, with 16 bases between. The length of the CDR3 is 15 residues. Germline assignment: CDR1 MNHEY and CDR2 SVGAGI. DNA for the CDR3: TGTGCCAGCAGTCCCCTCTTAAGCAAGCACAATGAGCAGTTCTTC. It translates to CASSPLLSKHNEQFF.

This clone was detected only a few times. The chain couples TRBV18 to TRBJ2-7; the D gene is possibly TRBD2 (5 bases). Germline V gives CDR1 KGHSH, CDR2 LQKENI. The CDR3 totals 15 residues. Between the trimmed V and J ends, which lost 3 bases and 0 bases, there was a span of 12 bases. This CDR3 reads CASSPSAAPSYEQYF. As DNA, the CDR3 is TGTGCCAGCTCACCCTCAGCGGCCCCCTCCTACGAGCAGTACTTC.

The chain carries TRBV19 and TRBJ2-2, with D possibly being TRBD1 (6 bases). The V gene lost 5 bases and the J gene lost 1 base, with 11 bases spanning the gap. The CDR3 totals 15 residues. The germline CDR1 and CDR2 sequences are LNHDA and SQIVND (reference sequence). Here the CDR3 DNA reads TGTGCCAGTAGTGACAGGAGGAAGAACACCGGGGAGCTGTTTTTT. Its translation: CASSDRRKNTGELFF.

The chain combines TRBV19 with TRBJ1-1, with 8 bases matching TRBD1. CDR3 size: 14 residues. V shed 4 bases, J shed 10 bases, and the junction held 11 bases outside the gene matches. Germline assignment: CDR1 LNHDA and CDR2 SQIVND (reference sequence). CDR3 amino acids: CASSTDTGGRGAFF. CDR3 nucleotide sequence: TGTGCCAGTAGTACCGATACAGGGGGACGGGGAGCTTTCTTT.